This T cell receptor (beta chain) was recovered during a study of blood T cell repertoires in COVID-19. Study background: Samples representing acute and convalescent COVID-19 were sourced from the United States, Italy and Spain. PBMCs, B-cell-depleted T cells, or T cells provided the cDNA or gDNA that made up the material.

Trimming removed 2 bases at V and 6 bases at J, with 14 bases between. There are 14 residues in the CDR3. Germline V gives CDR1 SGHKS, CDR2 YYEKEE (reference sequence). Study processing details: From reference gene primer amplification, estimates of nucleated cell counts were derived. TCRdb's table, derived via immunoSEQ multiplex PCR, lists solely in-frame clones and lacks some. That table furnishes V, J and clone size, whereas the DNA furnished D and trimming. The repertoire holds 100,000 to 120,000 clones, with roughly 85% as singletons. The sample was peripheral blood. V is TRBV5-5 and J is TRBJ1-1, with D uncertain. The TCR comes from a man between 50 and 59 years old with acute or convalescent COVID-19. The DNA for the CDR3 is TGTGCCAGCAGCTTATTGTCGCTGGCGGCTGAAGCTTTCTTT. This encodes CASSLLSLAAEAFF.